This T cell receptor beta chain is drawn from a study of technical replicates of blood from a handful of donors. Only in-frame clones appear in the TCRdb table, and some are missing; sequencing was by immunoSEQ multiplex PCR. The repertoire has more than 11,000 clones, less than 90% of them found once; the top ten carry under 12%. V was clipped by 0 bases and J by 2 bases, with 8 bases between them. The germline V gene has CDR1 SGDLS and CDR2 YYNGEE. The CDR3 totals 14 residues. V is TRBV9 and J is TRBJ1-1, with a possible D match to TRBD1 (5 bases). The receptor comes from a human donor in good health. The sequencing sample was made of PBMCs. CDR3 sequence reads: CASSVVDSNTEAFF. The CDR3 DNA reads as TGTGCCAGCAGCGTAGTCGACAGTAACACTGAAGCTTTCTTT.